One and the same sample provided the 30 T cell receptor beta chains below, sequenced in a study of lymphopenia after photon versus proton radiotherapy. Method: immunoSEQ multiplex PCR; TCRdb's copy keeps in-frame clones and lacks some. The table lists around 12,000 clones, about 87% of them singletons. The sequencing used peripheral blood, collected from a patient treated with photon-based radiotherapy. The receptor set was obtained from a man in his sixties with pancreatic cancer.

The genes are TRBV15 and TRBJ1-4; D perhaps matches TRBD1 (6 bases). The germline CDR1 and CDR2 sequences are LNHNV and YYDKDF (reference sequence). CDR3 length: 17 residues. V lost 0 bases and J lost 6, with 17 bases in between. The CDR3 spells CATSRDLLTGFDEKLFF. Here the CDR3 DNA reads TGTGCCACCAGCAGAGATCTTTTGACAGGCTTTGATGAAAAACTGTTTTTT.

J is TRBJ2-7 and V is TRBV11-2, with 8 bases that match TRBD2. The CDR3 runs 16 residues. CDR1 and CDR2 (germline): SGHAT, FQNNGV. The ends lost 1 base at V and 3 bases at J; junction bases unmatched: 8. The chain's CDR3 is CASSLALAGSIYEQYF. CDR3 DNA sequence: TGTGCCAGCAGCTTAGCTTTAGCGGGGAGTATCTACGAGCAGTACTTC.

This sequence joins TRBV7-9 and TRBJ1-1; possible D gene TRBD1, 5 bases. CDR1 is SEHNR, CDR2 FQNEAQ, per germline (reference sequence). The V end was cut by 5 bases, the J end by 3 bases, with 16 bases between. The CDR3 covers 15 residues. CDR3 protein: CASSPLGGVHTEAFF. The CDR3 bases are TGTGCCAGCAGCCCCCTGGGAGGGGTCCACACTGAAGCTTTCTTT.

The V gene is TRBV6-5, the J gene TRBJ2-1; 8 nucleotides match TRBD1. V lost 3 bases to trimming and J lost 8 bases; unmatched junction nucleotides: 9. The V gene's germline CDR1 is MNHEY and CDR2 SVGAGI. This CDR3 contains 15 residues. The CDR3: CASSYYRGSSDEQFF. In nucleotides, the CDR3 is TGTGCCAGCAGTTATTACAGGGGGTCTTCCGATGAGCAGTTCTTC.

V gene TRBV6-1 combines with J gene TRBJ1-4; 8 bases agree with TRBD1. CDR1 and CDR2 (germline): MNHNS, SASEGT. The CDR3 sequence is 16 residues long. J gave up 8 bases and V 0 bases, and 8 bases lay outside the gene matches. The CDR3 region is CASSEASGTGREKLFF. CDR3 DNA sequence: TGTGCCAGCAGTGAAGCATCCGGGACAGGACGGGAAAAACTGTTTTTT.

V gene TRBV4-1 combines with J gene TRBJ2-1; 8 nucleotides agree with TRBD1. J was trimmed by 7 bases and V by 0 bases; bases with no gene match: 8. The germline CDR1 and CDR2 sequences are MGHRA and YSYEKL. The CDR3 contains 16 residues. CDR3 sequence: CASSQEPGGVMNEQFF. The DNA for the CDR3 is TGCGCCAGCAGCCAAGAGCCAGGGGGCGTAATGAATGAGCAGTTCTTC.

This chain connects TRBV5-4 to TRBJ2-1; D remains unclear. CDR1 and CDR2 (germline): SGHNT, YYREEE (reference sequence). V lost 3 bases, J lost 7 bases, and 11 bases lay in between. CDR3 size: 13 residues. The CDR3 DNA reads TGTGCCAGCAGCTCAACTATAATGAATGAGCAGTTCTTC. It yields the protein CASSSTIMNEQFF. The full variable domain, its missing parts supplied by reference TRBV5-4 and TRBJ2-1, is ETGVTQSPTHLIKTRGQQVTLRCSSQSGHNTVSWYQQALGQGPQFIFQYYREEENGRGNFPPRFSGLQFPNYSSELNVNALELDDSALYLCASSSTIMNEQFFGPGTRLTVL.

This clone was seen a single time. The DNA of the CDR3 is TGTGCCAGCAGCCGGGGGATTTACAATGAGCAGTTCTTC. Amino acid sequence: CASSRGIYNEQFF. The chain is built from TRBV4-2 and TRBJ2-1; D may be TRBD1 or TRBD2 (5 bases each). Germline V gene data show CDR1 as LGHNA and CDR2 as YNFKEQ. The CDR3 sequence is 13 residues long. The germline V and J ends were trimmed by 4 bases and 4 bases, with 8 bases remaining between them.

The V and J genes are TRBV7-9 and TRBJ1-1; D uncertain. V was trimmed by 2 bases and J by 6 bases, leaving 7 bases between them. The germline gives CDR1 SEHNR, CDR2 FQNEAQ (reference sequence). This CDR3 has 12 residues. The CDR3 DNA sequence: TGTGCCAGCAGCTTAAGGACTCCTGAAGCTTTCTTT. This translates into CASSLRTPEAFF.

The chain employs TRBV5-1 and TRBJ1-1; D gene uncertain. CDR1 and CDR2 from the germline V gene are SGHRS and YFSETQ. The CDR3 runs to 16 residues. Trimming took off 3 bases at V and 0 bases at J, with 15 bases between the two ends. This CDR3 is CASSSEAGRLNTEAFF. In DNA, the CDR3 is TGCGCCAGCAGCTCGGAGGCCGGGCGCCTGAACACTGAAGCTTTCTTT.

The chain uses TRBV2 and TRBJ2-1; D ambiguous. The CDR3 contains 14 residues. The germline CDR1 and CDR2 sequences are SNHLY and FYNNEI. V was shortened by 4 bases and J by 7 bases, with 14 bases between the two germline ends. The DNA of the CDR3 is TGTGCCAGCAGTGTTCGAACATATGAGAATGAGCAGTTCTTC. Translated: CASSVRTYENEQFF.

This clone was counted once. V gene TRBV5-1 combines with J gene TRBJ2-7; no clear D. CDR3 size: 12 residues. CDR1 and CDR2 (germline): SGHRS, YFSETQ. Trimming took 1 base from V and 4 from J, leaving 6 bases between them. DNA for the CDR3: TGCGCCAGCAGCTTGACAGTTTACGAGCAGTACTTC. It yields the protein CASSLTVYEQYF.

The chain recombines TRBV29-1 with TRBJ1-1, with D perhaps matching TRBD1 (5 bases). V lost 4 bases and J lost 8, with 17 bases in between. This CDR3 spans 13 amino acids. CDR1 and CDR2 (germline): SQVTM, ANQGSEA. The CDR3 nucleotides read TGCAGCGTTGGGGCGGACATTACAGGCGAAGCTTTCTTT. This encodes CSVGADITGEAFF. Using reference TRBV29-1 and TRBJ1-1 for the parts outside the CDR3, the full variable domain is SAVISQKPSRDICQRGTSLTIQCQVDSQVTMMFWYRQQPGQSLTLIATANQGSEATYESGFVIDKFPISRPNLTFSTLTVSNMSPEDSSIYLCSVGADITGEAFFGQGTRLTVV.

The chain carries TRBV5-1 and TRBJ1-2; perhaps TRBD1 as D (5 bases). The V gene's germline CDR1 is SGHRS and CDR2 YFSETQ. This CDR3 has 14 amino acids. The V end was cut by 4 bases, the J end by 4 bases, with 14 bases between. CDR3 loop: CASSPGPPGYGYTF. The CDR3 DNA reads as TGCGCCAGCAGCCCGGGACCACCTGGCTATGGCTACACCTTC.

CDR3 DNA sequence: TGCGCCAGCAGCTTGGAGGGGCCCGGGGAGCTGTTTTTT. Its protein is CASSLEGPGELFF. This sequence joins TRBV5-1 and TRBJ2-2, with TRBD1 as a possible D gene (5 bases). Germline V gene lookup returns CDR1 SGHRS and CDR2 YFSETQ. V was trimmed by 0 bases and J by 6 bases, leaving 6 bases between them. The CDR3 consists of 13 residues.

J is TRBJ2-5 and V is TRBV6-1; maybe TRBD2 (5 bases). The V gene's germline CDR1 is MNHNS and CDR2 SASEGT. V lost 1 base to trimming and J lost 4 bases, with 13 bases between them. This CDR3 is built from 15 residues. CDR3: CASSEVRLAGETQYF. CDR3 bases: TGTGCCAGCAGTGAAGTACGGCTAGCTGGAGAGACCCAGTACTTC.

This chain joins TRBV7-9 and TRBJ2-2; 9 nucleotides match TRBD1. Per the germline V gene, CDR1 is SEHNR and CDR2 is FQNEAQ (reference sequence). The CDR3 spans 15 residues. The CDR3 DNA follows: TGTGTCGGGACCTGGACAGGGGCCGAACGAGGGGAGCTGTTTTTT. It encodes CVGTWTGAERGELFF.

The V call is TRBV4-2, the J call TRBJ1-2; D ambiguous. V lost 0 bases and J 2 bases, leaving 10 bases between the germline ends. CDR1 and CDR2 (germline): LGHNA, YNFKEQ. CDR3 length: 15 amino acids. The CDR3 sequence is CASSQDNTDNYGYTF. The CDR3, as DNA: TGTGCCAGCAGCCAAGATAACACGGACAACTATGGCTACACCTTC.

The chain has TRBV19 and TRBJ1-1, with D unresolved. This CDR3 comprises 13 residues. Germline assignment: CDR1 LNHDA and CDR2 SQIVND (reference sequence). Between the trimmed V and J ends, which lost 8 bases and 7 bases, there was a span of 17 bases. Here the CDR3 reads CASVYRFGSEAFF. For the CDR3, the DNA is TGTGCCAGTGTTTACAGATTCGGGAGTGAAGCTTTCTTT.

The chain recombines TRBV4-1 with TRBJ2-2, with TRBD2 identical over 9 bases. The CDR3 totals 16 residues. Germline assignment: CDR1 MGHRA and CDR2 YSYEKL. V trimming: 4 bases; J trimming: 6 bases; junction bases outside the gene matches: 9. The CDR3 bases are TGCGCCAGCAGCCGCGGACTAGCGCTGAGGGCCGGGGAGCTGTTTTTT. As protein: CASSRGLALRAGELFF.

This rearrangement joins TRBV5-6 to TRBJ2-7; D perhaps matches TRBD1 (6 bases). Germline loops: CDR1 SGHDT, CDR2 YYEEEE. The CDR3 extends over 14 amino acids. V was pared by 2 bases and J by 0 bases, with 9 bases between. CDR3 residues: CASSLTGSSYEQYF. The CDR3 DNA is TGTGCCAGCAGCTTAACAGGGTCCTCCTACGAGCAGTACTTC. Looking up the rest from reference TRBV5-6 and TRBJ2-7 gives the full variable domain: DAGVTQSPTHLIKTRGQQVTLRCSPKSGHDTVSWYQQALGQGPQFIFQYYEEEERQRGNFPDRFSGHQFPNYSSELNVNALLLGDSALYLCASSLTGSSYEQYFGPGTRLTVT.

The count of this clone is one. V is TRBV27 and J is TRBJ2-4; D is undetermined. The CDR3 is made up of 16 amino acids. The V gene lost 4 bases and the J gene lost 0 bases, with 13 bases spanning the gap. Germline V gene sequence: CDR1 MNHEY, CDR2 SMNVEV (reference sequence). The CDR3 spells CASSSRLTLAKNIQYF. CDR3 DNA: TGTGCCAGCAGTTCACGACTGACCCTAGCCAAAAACATTCAGTACTTC.

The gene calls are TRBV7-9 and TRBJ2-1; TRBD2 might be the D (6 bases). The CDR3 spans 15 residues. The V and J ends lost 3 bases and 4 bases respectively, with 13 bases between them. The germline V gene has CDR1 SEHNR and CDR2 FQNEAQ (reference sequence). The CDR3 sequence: CASSFGGNRYNEQFF. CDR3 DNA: TGTGCCAGCAGCTTTGGGGGGAACCGATACAATGAGCAGTTCTTC. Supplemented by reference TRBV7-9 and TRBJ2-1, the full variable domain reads DTGVSQNPRHKITKRGQNVTFRCDPISEHNRLYWYRQTLGQGPEFLTYFQNEAQLEKSRLLSDRFSAERPKGSFSTLEIQRTEQGDSAMYLCASSFGGNRYNEQFFGPGTRLTVL.

For the CDR3, the DNA is TGCAGCGTTGACAAGGACTATTTAAGCCCAGATACGCAGTATTTT. It encodes CSVDKDYLSPDTQYF. The chain couples TRBV29-1 to TRBJ2-3; weak D call: TRBD2 (6 bases). CDR1 is SQVTM and CDR2 is ANQGSEA in the germline V gene. The CDR3 contains 15 residues. V shed 3 bases and J shed 4 bases, with 17 bases lying between them.

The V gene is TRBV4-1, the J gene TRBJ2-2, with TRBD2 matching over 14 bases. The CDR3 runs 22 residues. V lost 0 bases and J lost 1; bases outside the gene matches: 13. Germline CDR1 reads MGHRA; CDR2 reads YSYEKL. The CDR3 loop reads CASSQDRRETSGGAMNTGELFF. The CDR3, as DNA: TGCGCCAGCAGCCAAGATCGCAGGGAGACTAGCGGGGGGGCAATGAACACCGGGGAGCTGTTTTTT.

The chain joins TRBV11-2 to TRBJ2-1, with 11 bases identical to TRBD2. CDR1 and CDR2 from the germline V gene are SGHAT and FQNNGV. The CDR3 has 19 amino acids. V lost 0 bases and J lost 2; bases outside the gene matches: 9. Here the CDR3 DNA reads TGTGCCAGCAGCTTAGAGGGTAGCGGGGGGGCCCGGCCCTACAATGAGCAGTTCTTC. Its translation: CASSLEGSGGARPYNEQFF.

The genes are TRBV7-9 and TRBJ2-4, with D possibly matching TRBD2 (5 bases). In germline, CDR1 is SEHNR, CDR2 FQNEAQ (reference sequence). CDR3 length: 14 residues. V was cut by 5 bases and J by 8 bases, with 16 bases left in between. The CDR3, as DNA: TGTGCCAGCAGCCCCGAGGGTGCGCGCCACATTCAGTACTTC. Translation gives CASSPEGARHIQYF. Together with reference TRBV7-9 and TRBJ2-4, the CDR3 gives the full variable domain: DTGVSQNPRHKITKRGQNVTFRCDPISEHNRLYWYRQTLGQGPEFLTYFQNEAQLEKSRLLSDRFSAERPKGSFSTLEIQRTEQGDSAMYLCASSPEGARHIQYFGAGTRLSVL.

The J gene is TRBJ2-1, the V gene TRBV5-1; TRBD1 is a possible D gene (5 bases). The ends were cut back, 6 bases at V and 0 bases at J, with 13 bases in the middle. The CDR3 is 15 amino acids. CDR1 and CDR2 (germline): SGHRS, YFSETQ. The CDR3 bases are TGCGCCAGCACCACAACAGGAAGCTCCTACAATGAGCAGTTCTTC. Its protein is CASTTTGSSYNEQFF.

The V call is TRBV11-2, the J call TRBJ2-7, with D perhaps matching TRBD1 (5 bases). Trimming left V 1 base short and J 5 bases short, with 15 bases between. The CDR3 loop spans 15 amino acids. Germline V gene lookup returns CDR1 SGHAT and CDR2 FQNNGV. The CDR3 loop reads CASSLANRGMDEQYF. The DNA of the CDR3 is TGTGCCAGCAGCTTAGCAAATAGGGGAATGGACGAGCAGTACTTC.

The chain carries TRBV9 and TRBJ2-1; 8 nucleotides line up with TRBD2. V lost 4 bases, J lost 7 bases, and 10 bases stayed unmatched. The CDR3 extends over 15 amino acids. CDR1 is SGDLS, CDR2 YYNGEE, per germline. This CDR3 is CASSRSGLAQNEQFF. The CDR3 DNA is TGTGCCAGCAGCCGAAGTGGACTAGCTCAGAATGAGCAGTTCTTC.